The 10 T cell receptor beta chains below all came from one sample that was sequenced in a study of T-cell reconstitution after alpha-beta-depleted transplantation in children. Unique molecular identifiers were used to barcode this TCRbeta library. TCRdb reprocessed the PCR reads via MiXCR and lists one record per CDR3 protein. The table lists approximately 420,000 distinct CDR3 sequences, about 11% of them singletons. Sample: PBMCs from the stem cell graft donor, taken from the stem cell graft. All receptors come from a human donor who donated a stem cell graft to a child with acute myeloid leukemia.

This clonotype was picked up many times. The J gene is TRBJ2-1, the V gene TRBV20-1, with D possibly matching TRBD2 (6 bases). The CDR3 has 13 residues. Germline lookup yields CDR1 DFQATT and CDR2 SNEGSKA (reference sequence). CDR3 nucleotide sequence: TGCAGGGCCGGAGGGGCGGCTCAGGATGAGCAGTTCTTC. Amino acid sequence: CRAGGAAQDEQFF.

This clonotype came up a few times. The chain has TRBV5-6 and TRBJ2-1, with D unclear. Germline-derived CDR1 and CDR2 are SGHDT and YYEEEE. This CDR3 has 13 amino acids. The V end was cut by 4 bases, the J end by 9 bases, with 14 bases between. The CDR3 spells CASSRTLRIEQFF. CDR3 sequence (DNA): TGTGCCAGCAGCAGAACTCTCAGGATTGAGCAGTTCTTC.

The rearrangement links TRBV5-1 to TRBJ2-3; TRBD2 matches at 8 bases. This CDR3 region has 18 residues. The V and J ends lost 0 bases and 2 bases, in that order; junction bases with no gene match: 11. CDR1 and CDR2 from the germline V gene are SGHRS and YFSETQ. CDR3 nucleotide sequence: TGCGCCAGCAGCTTGGGTCTTAGCGGGATTTTAAACACAGATACGCAGTATTTT. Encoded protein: CASSLGLSGILNTDTQYF.

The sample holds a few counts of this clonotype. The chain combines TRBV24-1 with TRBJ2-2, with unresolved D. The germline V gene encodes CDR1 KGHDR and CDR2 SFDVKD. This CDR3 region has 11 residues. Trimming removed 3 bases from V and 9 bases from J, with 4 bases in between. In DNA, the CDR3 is TGTGCCACCAGTGATGGGAGGGAGCTGTTTTTT. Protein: CATSDGRELFF.

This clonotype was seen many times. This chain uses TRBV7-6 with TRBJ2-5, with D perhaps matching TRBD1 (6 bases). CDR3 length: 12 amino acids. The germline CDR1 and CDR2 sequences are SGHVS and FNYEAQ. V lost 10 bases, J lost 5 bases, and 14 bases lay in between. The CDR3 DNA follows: TGTGCCACAAAGAACAGGGCTGAGACCCAGTACTTC. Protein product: CATKNRAETQYF.

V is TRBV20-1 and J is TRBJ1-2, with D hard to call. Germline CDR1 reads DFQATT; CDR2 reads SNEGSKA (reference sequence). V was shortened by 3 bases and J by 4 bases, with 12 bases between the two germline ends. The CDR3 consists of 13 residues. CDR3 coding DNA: TGCAGTGCTAGTTTCCAGGCGAGCTATGGCTACACCTTC. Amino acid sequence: CSASFQASYGYTF.

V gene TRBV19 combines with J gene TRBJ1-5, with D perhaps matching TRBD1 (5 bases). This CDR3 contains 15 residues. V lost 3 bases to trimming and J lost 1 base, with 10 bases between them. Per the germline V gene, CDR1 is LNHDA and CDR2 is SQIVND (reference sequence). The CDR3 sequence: CASSMRQGSNQPQHF. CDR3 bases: TGTGCCAGTAGTATGAGGCAGGGAAGCAATCAGCCCCAGCATTTT.

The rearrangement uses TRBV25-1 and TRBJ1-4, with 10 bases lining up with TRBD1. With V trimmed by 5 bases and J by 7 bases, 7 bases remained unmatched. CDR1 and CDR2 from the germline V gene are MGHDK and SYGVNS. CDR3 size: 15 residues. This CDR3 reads CASSRPGQGLEKLFF. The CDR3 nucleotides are TGTGCCAGCAGTAGACCGGGACAGGGGCTTGAAAAACTGTTTTTT.

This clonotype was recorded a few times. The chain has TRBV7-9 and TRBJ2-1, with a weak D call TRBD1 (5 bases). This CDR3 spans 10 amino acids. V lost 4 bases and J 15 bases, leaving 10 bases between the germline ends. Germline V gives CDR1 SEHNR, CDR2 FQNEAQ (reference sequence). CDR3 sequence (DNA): TGTGCCAGCAGCTCAGTCACAGGGTTCTTC. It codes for CASSSVTGFF.

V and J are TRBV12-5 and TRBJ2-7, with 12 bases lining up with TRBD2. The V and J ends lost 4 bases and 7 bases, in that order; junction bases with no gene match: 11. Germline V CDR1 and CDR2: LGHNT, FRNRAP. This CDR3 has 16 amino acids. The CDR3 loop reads CASGWAGTSGPREQYF. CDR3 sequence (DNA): TGTGCTAGTGGTTGGGCGGGGACTAGCGGGCCGCGGGAGCAGTACTTC. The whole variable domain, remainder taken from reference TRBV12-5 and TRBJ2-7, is DARVTQTPRHKVTEMGQEVTMRCQPILGHNTVFWYRQTMMQGLELLAYFRNRAPLDDSGMPKDRFSAEMPDATLATLKIQPSEPRDSAVYFCASGWAGTSGPREQYFGPGTRLTVT.